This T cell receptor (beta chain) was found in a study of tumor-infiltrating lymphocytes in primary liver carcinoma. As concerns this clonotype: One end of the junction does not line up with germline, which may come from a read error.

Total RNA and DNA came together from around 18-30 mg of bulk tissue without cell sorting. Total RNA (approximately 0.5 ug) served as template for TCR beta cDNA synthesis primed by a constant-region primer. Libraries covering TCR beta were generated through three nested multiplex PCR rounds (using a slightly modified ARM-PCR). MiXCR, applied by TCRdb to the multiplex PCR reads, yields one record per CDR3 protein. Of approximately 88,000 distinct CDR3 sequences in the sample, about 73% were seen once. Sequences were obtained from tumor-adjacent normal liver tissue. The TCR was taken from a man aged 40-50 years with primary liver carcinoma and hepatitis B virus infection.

The DNA of the CDR3 is TGCGCCAGCAGCCAAGATCGAAGTAGATCCTGCGAGCAGTACTTC. Amino acid sequence: CASSQDRSRSCEQYF. The chain links TRBV4-1 to TRBJ2-7; D remains ambiguous. This CDR3 region has 15 residues. The germline gives CDR1 MGHRA, CDR2 YSYEKL.